This paragraph covers one T cell receptor (delta chain) sequence. The specificity of this receptor is unknown. One base away there is no much larger clone; base qualities are not given. This record belongs to a study of DNA immune sequencing with unique molecular identifiers (dated by TCRdb to 2018 to 2020). Concerning the study at large: Using immunomagnetic cell separation, gammadelta T cells were enriched from buffy coats, and the genomic DNA of these cells was sequenced. Fluorescence-activated cell sorting was used to enrich gammadelta T cells from the PBMC of nine to ten healthy people. To compare enriched and non-enriched samples, around 0.095 ug of enriched gammadelta T-cell DNA and 1 ug of non-enriched PBMC DNA were sequenced. An ultrasensitive DNA-based TRD repertoire sequencing method using PCR-introduced unique molecular identifiers was developed and validated in the study. The method was validated on synthetic reference molecules and on blood samples from healthy individuals. All donors were healthy people, and ten of the donors were profiled using sorted gammadelta T cells from peripheral blood.

Sequences GEAIGNYY (CDR1) and EKD (CDR2) are obtained from the germline V gene. The CDR3 spans 21 residues, from the cysteine through the phenylalanine. Only the CDR3 portion is preserved as DNA: 63 bases, with reading frame beginning at the first base. V drops 1 base and J drops 0 bases, leaving 29 bases in between. The library was generated by multiplex PCR. A 32-plex assay amplified the genomic DNA, with primers for all 8 TRDV and 4 TRDJ genes spanning the CDR3. A 12-nucleotide UMI was added during two to three barcoding PCR cycles, followed by a second PCR with Illumina adapter primers. AMPure XP beads were used to purify the libraries, whose quality was checked on a Fragment Analyzer using the HS NGS Fragment kit. The sequencing was run with an Illumina MiniSeq mid-output kit, including roughly 19% PhiX, and 150 cycles of paired-end reads. The paper's data handling went like this. Reads were processed with MIGEC version 1.2.9 to group reads by UMI and build error-corrected consensus sequences. For post-processing, modified scripts from VDJtools version 1.2.1 were used together with the tcR R package. TCRdb reran clone calling on the public reads with CATT; rows sharing one DNA sequence were then combined. These V and J calls originate from TCRdb's pipeline instead of the authors' own analysis. The sample table shows several hundred delta-chain clones, and around 10% are seen once. About 46% of the sample comes from the top ten.

Summary of the overall study and its limitations: Healthy donors differed in TRD repertoire diversity, and several donors were highly oligoclonal, meaning the top 5 clonotypes made up more than half of productive molecules. Novel TRD sequences not targeted by the primers cannot be detected with the primer-based approach. Among clonotypes in healthy donors, TRDV2 paired with TRDJ1 was identified as the most common TRD rearrangement.

The chain links TRDV2 with TRDJ1; TRDD3 is perhaps the D gene, given 5 matching bases. The J gene, not given by TCRdb, was assigned here from a germline match of the nucleotide sequence. Source material: gamma-delta T cells from PBMCs. The source is a human donor in good health. The DNA sequence follows: TGTGCCTGTGACACTCTCAGTACTTGGGGACCCCCCCCCTTGTACACCGATAAACTCATCTTT. Its protein reads: CACDTLSTWGPPPLYTDKLIF.